The entry below describes one TCR beta chain. Its antigen target is currently unknown. A read error may account for a junction end that differs from germline. This specimen comes from a study of post-analysis software for immune sequencing data (dated by TCRdb to the mid-2010s). A note on the overall study: The recorded disease courses included relapsing-remitting, secondary progressive and progressive-relapsing multiple sclerosis, and some patients had no subtype annotation. Patient repertoires were compared against 11 to 12 previously published healthy control repertoires from donors aged roughly 6 to 28 years. A subset of samples was prepared in parallel using single-end sample barcoding, then pooled and co-amplified after Illumina adapter ligation. What the work shows at the level of the full study, not this receptor alone: Multiple sclerosis patients had significantly lower normalized Chao1 diversity than controls, a result that suggests substantial peripheral T-cell clonal expansion. The control group was slightly older than the multiple sclerosis patient group. When samples were clustered directly using the F measure, samples prepared in the same batch co-clustered strongly, which prompted a batch-effect correction.

TCR beta repertoires were profiled from peripheral blood of approximately 13 young patients with multiple sclerosis to demonstrate the VDJtools post-analysis software. The multiple sclerosis patients were children and adolescents between roughly 6 and 16 years of age. The library came from PCR. Sequencing was carried out with an Illumina HiSeq 2500. To reduce PCR and sequencing biases, unique molecular identifiers were incorporated into the TCR beta cDNA libraries. Some 500,000 cDNA molecules were obtained for every 1 to 10 million input T cells, so each molecule roughly corresponded to one T cell. The patient libraries were prepared and sequenced with the same protocol used for the earlier healthy control dataset. Samples belonging to the same batch were prepared together, multiplexed and sequenced on a shared HiSeq lane. Per the original workflow: MIGEC was used to process the raw barcoded reads, and molecular identifier groups with only a single read were discarded before consensus assembly and CDR3 extraction. VDJtools was used for post-analysis of the clonotype tables, with diversity normalized by down-sampling every dataset to the smallest sample size. In repertoire overlap clustering, CDR3 amino acid sequences, but not nucleotide sequences, were matched to correct batch-related cross-sample contamination. In-frame beta chains were kept once TCRdb had trimmed the public reads at Q25 with fastp and called clones with MiXCR. Each entry merges the rows of one CDR3 protein and shows their most common DNA and genes. These V and J calls derive from TCRdb rather than the authors' analysis. The sample includes some 690,000 distinct CDR3 sequences, with roughly 27% observed a single time. The ten largest account for 0.5% to 0.6% of the sample.

This receptor was obtained from a girl aged 5-17 years with multiple sclerosis. Sequences were obtained from blood.

The sequence in DNA is TGTGCCAGCAGTTACGGCGAGACCGGGACAGGGGACCACGAGCAGCACTTC. It encodes CASSYGETGTGDHEQHF. The chain uses TRBV6-7 and TRBJ2-5; TRBD1 aligns with 10 central bases. TRBV6-7 is placed among ORFs of uncertain function. The CDR3 has 17 amino acids, counting the end cysteine and phenylalanine. The CDR3 DNA has 51 bases and is translated from base 1.